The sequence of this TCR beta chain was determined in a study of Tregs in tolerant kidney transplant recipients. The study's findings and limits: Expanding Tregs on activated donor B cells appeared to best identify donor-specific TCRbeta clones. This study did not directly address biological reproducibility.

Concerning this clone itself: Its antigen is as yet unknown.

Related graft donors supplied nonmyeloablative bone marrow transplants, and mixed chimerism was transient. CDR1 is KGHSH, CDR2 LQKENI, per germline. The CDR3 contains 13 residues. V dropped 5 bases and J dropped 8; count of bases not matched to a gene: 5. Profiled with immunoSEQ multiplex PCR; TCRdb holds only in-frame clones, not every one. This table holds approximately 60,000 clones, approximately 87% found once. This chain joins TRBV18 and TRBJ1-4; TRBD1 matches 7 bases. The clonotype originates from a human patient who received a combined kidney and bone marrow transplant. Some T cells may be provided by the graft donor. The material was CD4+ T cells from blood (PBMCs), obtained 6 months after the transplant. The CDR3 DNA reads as TGTGCCAGCTCAGGGGACAGATCGGAAAAACTGTTTTTT. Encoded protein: CASSGDRSEKLFF.